This note documents a single T cell receptor beta chain sequence. The data were taken from a study of OX40 agonist ivuxolimab in advanced cancers. Study-level background: Cancers in dose escalation were hepatocellular, melanoma, renal cell and head and neck.

Data came from immunoSEQ multiplex PCR; TCRdb stores just in-frame clones and leaves some out. The table includes under 65,000 clones, roughly 87% detected once. Blood specimens came from baseline, cycle 4 day 1, and cycle 7 day 1. Germline V CDR1 and CDR2: SGHAT, FQNNGV. Trimming left V 3 bases short and J 2 bases short, with 16 bases between. There are 16 residues in the CDR3. The gene calls are TRBV11-2 and TRBJ2-5; a possible D gene is TRBD2 (6 bases). The starting material was CD4+ or CD8+ T cells sorted from blood, obtained in a trial of the OX40 agonist ivuxolimab. This receptor was obtained from an adult with an advanced solid tumor such as melanoma, head and neck, liver or kidney cancer. The CDR3 loop is CASSFLRTGGQETQYF. CDR3 nucleotides: TGTGCCAGCAGCTTCCTTAGGACCGGGGGTCAAGAGACCCAGTACTTC.